The T cell receptor beta chain described here comes from a study of OX40 agonist ivuxolimab in advanced cancers. Whole-study findings and limits: Among T cells, CD8+ cells averaged more expanded clones than CD4+ cells. At 0.1 to 3.0 mg/kg and by week 6, CD4+ and CD8+ T cells in the blood had expanded clonally.

The germline V and J ends were trimmed by 3 bases and 4 bases, with 6 bases remaining between them. The CDR3 is 12 residues long. Germline CDR1 and CDR2: SGHVS and FQNEAQ. The method was immunoSEQ multiplex PCR; TCRdb's version includes in-frame clones alone and lacks a portion of them. The sample lists around 50,000 clones; approximately 90% were seen once. As concerns this clone: Its antigen is as yet unknown.

V and J are TRBV7-8 and TRBJ1-2; D ambiguous. The specimen comprised CD4+ or CD8+ T cells sorted from blood, sampled in a trial of the OX40 agonist ivuxolimab. This TCR was recovered from an adult with an advanced solid tumor such as melanoma, head and neck, liver or kidney cancer. In nucleotides, the CDR3 is TGTGCCAGCAGCTTTAGTGGCTATGGCTACACCTTC. This codes for CASSFSGYGYTF. Full variable domain (missing parts from reference TRBV7-8 and TRBJ1-2): GAGVSQSPRYKVAKRGQDVALRCDPISGHVSLFWYQQALGQGPEFLTYFQNEAQLDKSGLPSDRFFAERPEGSVSTLKIQRTQQEDSAVYLCASSFSGYGYTFGSGTRLTVV.